The clone carrying this T cell receptor (beta chain) was counted ten times or more. CDR3 length: 15 amino acids. Germline assignment: CDR1 SGHAT and CDR2 FQNNGV. The V end lost 3 bases, the J end lost 4 bases, and 12 bases lay between the germline ends. MiXCR, run by TCRdb on the RT-PCR reads, gives a single entry per CDR3 protein. Counted here are about 700,000 distinct CDR3 sequences, approximately 15% occurring once; the ten biggest clones make up 3.6%. The specimen was memory CD4+ T cells from blood. The source of this sequence is a female donor in good health, serving as a healthy control. The chain combines TRBV11-2 with TRBJ2-2, with D possibly called TRBD1 or TRBD2 (5 bases each). CDR3 nucleotides: TGTGCCAGCAGCTTCCTGGGGGATGGCACCGGGGAGCTGTTTTTT. Its protein product is CASSFLGDGTGELFF.